These T cell receptor beta chains were read from a single sample in a study of blood T cell repertoires in COVID-19. TCRdb keeps only in-frame clones here, not all; method: immunoSEQ multiplex PCR. The sample yields 90,000 to 100,000 clones, more than 75% seen once. Material: peripheral blood. The origin of the receptors is an elderly man with acute or convalescent COVID-19. Each CDR3 is given with its conserved first and last residue. A D gene is named only where the DNA matches it firmly. Some rows mark clone size as missing; the rest say once, few, many or name a class of expanded clone.

D: TRBD1; J: TRBJ1-1; size: -; V: TRBV7-2; DNA: TGTGCCAGCAGCGCACGCAGGGGGGAACGGACTGAAGCTTTCTTT; CDR3: CASSARRGERTEAFF
D: TRBD2; J: TRBJ2-1; size: -; V: TRBV28; DNA: TGTGCCAGCAGCAATGGGGAACTAGCGGGACTAAATGAGCAGTTCTTC; CDR3: CASSNGELAGLNEQFF
D: -; J: TRBJ1-2; size: -; V: TRBV28; DNA: TGTGCCAGCAGTTCAGATTATGGCTACACCTTC; CDR3: CASSSDYGYTF
D: -; J: TRBJ1-5; size: -; V: TRBV28; DNA: TGTGCCAGCAGTTTCTCCGCGGGAGCCCAGCCCCAGCATTTT; CDR3: CASSFSAGAQPQHF
D: TRBD1; J: TRBJ1-2; size: -; V: TRBV29-1; DNA: TGCAGCGTTGACCATGGACAGGGTGGCTACACCTTC; CDR3: CSVDHGQGGYTF
D: -; J: TRBJ1-1; size: few; V: TRBV7-8; DNA: TGTGCCAGCAGCTTAGCGAGAACCACTGAAGCTTTCTTT; CDR3: CASSLARTTEAFF
D: TRBD2; J: TRBJ2-3; size: -; V: TRBV27; DNA: TGTGCCAGCCGTAGCGGGGGGAGCCCAGATACGCAGTATTTT; CDR3: CASRSGGSPDTQYF
D: -; J: TRBJ2-1; size: -; V: TRBV7-9; DNA: TGTGCCAGCAGCTTAGCATTAGAGTTCAGGGAGGCTCCATACAATGAGCAGTTCTTC; CDR3: CASSLALEFREAPYNEQFF
D: TRBD1; J: TRBJ1-1; size: -; V: TRBV6-5; DNA: TGTGCCAGCAGTTACGACAGGGTTATTTCTGAAGCTTTCTTT; CDR3: CASSYDRVISEAFF
D: -; J: TRBJ2-5; size: -; V: TRBV4-3; DNA: TGCGCCAGCAGCCAAGAGAGTTGGGAGACCCAGTACTTC; CDR3: CASSQESWETQYF
D: -; J: TRBJ1-4; size: -; V: TRBV25-1; DNA: TGTGCCAGCAGCCTAAGGAGCATTGCTAATGAAAAACTGTTTTTT; CDR3: CASSLRSIANEKLFF
D: -; J: TRBJ1-2; size: -; V: TRBV7-9; DNA: TGTGCCAGCAGCTCAGCACAGGGAATTAGAAACTATGGCTACACCTTC; CDR3: CASSSAQGIRNYGYTF
D: -; J: TRBJ2-2; size: -; V: TRBV7-7; DNA: TGTGCCAGCAGCTTACTACTAGCGAACACCGGGGAGCTGTTTTTT; CDR3: CASSLLLANTGELFF
D: -; J: TRBJ2-7; size: -; V: TRBV28; DNA: TGTGCCAGCAAGGCCGCTTCGAACAGGATCCTATACGGCGAGCAGTACTTC; CDR3: CASKAASNRILYGEQYF
D: -; J: TRBJ2-6; size: -; V: TRBV10-2; DNA: TGCGCCACTACTAGCTCCGACTCTGGGGCCAACGTCCTGACTTTC; CDR3: CATTSSDSGANVLTF
D: TRBD1; J: TRBJ2-1; size: -; V: TRBV6-5; DNA: TGTGCCAGCAGTCCTCCGACAGGGTTATACAATGAGCAGTTCTTC; CDR3: CASSPPTGLYNEQFF
D: -; J: TRBJ2-7; size: -; V: TRBV2; DNA: TGTGCCAGCAGCCAGGGTTTTCCTGGGTACTTC; CDR3: CASSQGFPGYF
D: TRBD1; J: TRBJ2-7; size: -; V: TRBV19; DNA: TGTGCCAGTAGTAAACCACCTTGGACAGGAATCTACGAGCAGTACTTC; CDR3: CASSKPPWTGIYEQYF
D: -; J: TRBJ2-1; size: -; V: TRBV3-1/TRBV3-2; DNA: TGTGCCAGCAGTGGCAGCTACAATGAGCAGTTCTTC; CDR3: CASSGSYNEQFF
D: -; J: TRBJ2-3; size: -; V: TRBV28; DNA: TGTGCCAGCAGTCCAATAGACAAGAACACAGATACGCAGTATTTT; CDR3: CASSPIDKNTDTQYF
D: -; J: TRBJ2-7; size: once; V: TRBV10-3; DNA: TGTGCCATCAGCACTCCAGGGTCGAGCGAGCAGTACTTC; CDR3: CAISTPGSSEQYF
D: TRBD1; J: TRBJ2-7; size: few; V: TRBV5-1; DNA: TGCGCCAGCAGCAATGGACAGGGTCACTACGAGCAGTACTTC; CDR3: CASSNGQGHYEQYF
D: TRBD2; J: TRBJ2-5; size: -; V: TRBV12-3/TRBV12-4; DNA: TGTGCCAGCAGTTTCGCGGGGGGAGAGACCCAGTACTTC; CDR3: CASSFAGGETQYF
D: -; J: TRBJ2-5; size: -; V: TRBV9; DNA: TGTGCCAGCAGCGTAGGAGAGAACCAAGAGACCCAGTACTTC; CDR3: CASSVGENQETQYF
D: -; J: TRBJ2-2; size: -; V: TRBV18; DNA: TGTGCCAGCTCACCGAGCCACTCCCCGAACACCGGGGAGCTGTTTTTT; CDR3: CASSPSHSPNTGELFF
D: TRBD1; J: TRBJ2-7; size: -; V: TRBV11-2; DNA: TGTGCCAGCAGCCCTCCCCGCCCGAAGACAGGGGAGCAGTACTTC; CDR3: CASSPPRPKTGEQYF
D: -; J: TRBJ2-5; size: -; V: TRBV7-7; DNA: TGTGCTAGCAGCTTAATGGTTACGGGAGAGACCCAGTACTTC; CDR3: CASSLMVTGETQYF
D: -; J: TRBJ1-1; size: -; V: TRBV3-1/TRBV3-2; DNA: TGTGCCAGCAGCCAAGGGGAGAGCGGGAGGGCTTTCTTT; CDR3: CASSQGESGRAFF
D: TRBD1; J: TRBJ2-5; size: -; V: TRBV25-1; DNA: TGTGCCAGCAGTCAAGGGTCTTTTGGACAGGGCGGAGAGACCCAGTACTTC; CDR3: CASSQGSFGQGGETQYF
D: TRBD1; J: TRBJ1-2; size: -; V: TRBV5-5; DNA: TGTGCCAGCAGCTTGGAACACGGGACAGGGGGTCCGGGCTACACCTTC; CDR3: CASSLEHGTGGPGYTF
D: -; J: TRBJ1-3; size: few; V: TRBV28; DNA: TGTGCCAGCAGGCTGACAGGTTATACTGGAAACACCATATATTTT; CDR3: CASRLTGYTGNTIYF
D: TRBD1; J: TRBJ2-2; size: -; V: TRBV3-1/TRBV3-2; DNA: TGTGCCAGCAGCCAGGGGGACAGCAGCACCGGGGAGCTGTTTTTT; CDR3: CASSQGDSSTGELFF